The clone carrying this T cell receptor beta chain appeared a single time. The data derive from a study of blood T cell repertoires in COVID-19. Overall study context: T cells, B-cell-depleted T cells, or PBMCs provided the cDNA or gDNA that served as material.

Original processing notes: The assay estimated nucleated cells by amplifying reference gene primers. Produced via immunoSEQ multiplex PCR; TCRdb's table is partial and in-frame only. The V and J calls and clone size are taken from that table; D and trimming were inferred from the DNA. In the table there are more than 95,000 clones, about nine tenths of which are singletons. Between the trimmed V and J ends, which lost 6 bases and 2 bases, there was a span of 17 bases. The CDR3 loop spans 15 amino acids. The germline V gene encodes CDR1 MDHEN and CDR2 SYDVKM. Sequences were obtained from peripheral blood. This TCR was sampled from a woman of 80 years or more in a cohort sampled during active COVID-19. V and J are TRBV28 and TRBJ2-7; TRBD2 might be the D (5 bases). CDR3 nucleotide sequence: TGTGCCAGCAGCCCATCCTGGGAGTGGGCCTACGAGCAGTACTTC. As protein: CASSPSWEWAYEQYF. Together with reference TRBV28 and TRBJ2-7, the CDR3 gives the full variable domain: DVKVTQSSRYLVKRTGEKVFLECVQDMDHENMFWYRQDPGLGLRLIYFSYDVKMKEKGDIPEGYSVSREKKERFSLILESASTNQTSMYLCASSPSWEWAYEQYFGPGTRLTVT.